The 30 T cell receptor beta chains reported below all come from one sample, sequenced in a study of cytomegalovirus exposure and HLA in healthy donors. It was with 60 Vbeta and 13 Jbeta primers that the PCR ran. Data came from immunoSEQ multiplex PCR; TCRdb stores just in-frame clones and leaves some out. Of 100,000 to 120,000 clones listed, about 80% are singletons. The specimen sequenced was PBMCs. The receptors stem from a woman aged 25 to 39 in good health and CMV-seropositive.

This clone was seen once. The chain is built from TRBV6-5 and TRBJ2-7; D may be TRBD2 (5 bases). The CDR3 has 13 residues. The V and J ends lost 6 bases and 3 bases respectively, with 12 bases between them. Germline CDR1 is MNHEY and CDR2 is SVGAGI. The CDR3, as DNA: TGTGCCAGCAGCCTCACTAGTCGCTACGAGCAGTACTTC. Encoded protein: CASSLTSRYEQYF.

The CDR3 DNA reads as TGTGCCAGCAGCTATACCGGGAGCCGCTATGGCTACACCTTC. Its translation is CASSYTGSRYGYTF. V is TRBV11-3 and J is TRBJ1-2; D is undetermined. The length of the CDR3 is 14 residues. In germline, CDR1 is SGHNT, CDR2 YENEEA. V dropped 4 bases and J dropped 4 bases, with 13 bases sitting between them.

This chain uses TRBV7-9 with TRBJ1-6; 7 bases fit TRBD1. CDR1 is SEHNR and CDR2 is FQNEAQ in the germline V gene (reference sequence). This CDR3 region has 14 residues. The junction had 5 bases not matched to a gene; V was cut back by 7 bases and J by 5 bases. DNA for the CDR3: TGTGCCAGCAAACTCGGGACAGATAATTCACCCCTCCACTTT. Protein: CASKLGTDNSPLHF.

This chain connects TRBV2 to TRBJ1-2, with D possibly matching TRBD1 (6 bases). The CDR3 consists of 13 residues. Germline V gene data show CDR1 as SNHLY and CDR2 as FYNNEI. V shed 8 bases and J shed 8 bases, with 18 bases lying between them. CDR3 protein: CASGRPGERGYTF. CDR3 DNA sequence: TGTGCCAGCGGAAGACCAGGGGAACGAGGCTACACCTTC.

The chain combines TRBV4-1 with TRBJ2-4; TRBD1 agrees at 10 bases. The CDR3 runs 21 residues. V was clipped by 0 bases and J by 1 base; unmatched bases: 15. Germline V gives CDR1 MGHRA, CDR2 YSYEKL. The chain's CDR3 is CASSQDGRDRGLTWAKNIQYF. DNA of the CDR3: TGCGCCAGCAGCCAAGATGGCCGGGACAGGGGCCTCACATGGGCCAAAAACATTCAGTACTTC.

Points on this clone: Other DNA sequences in this sample translate to the same CDR3. The chain joins TRBV14 to TRBJ2-1; no firm D call. This CDR3 has 14 amino acids. Trimming left V 6 bases short and J 8 bases short, with 17 bases between. The germline V gene encodes CDR1 SGHDN and CDR2 FVKESK. The CDR3 nucleotides read TGTGCCAGCAGTTATATCCCTTTTGCGGATGAGCAGTTCTTC. Translation: CASSYIPFADEQFF.

This chain connects TRBV7-9 to TRBJ1-1; TRBD1 aligns across 11 bases. Losses at the gene ends were 5 bases for V and 0 bases for J; bases not matched to a gene: 8. CDR1 SEHNR and CDR2 FQNEAQ come from the germline V gene (reference sequence). The CDR3 sequence is 17 residues long. The CDR3 reads CASSPWGQGGMNTEAFF. CDR3 in DNA: TGTGCCAGCAGCCCGTGGGGACAGGGGGGCATGAACACTGAAGCTTTCTTT.

As to this clone: Mismatch with germline at one junction end may stem from a read error. V is TRBV7-9 and J is TRBJ2-7; 7 bases are a match to TRBD1. Germline loops: CDR1 SEHNR, CDR2 FQNEAQ (reference sequence). The CDR3 contains 16 residues. CDR3 sequence reads: CSSSLGTGTAAYEQYF. The CDR3 DNA is TGTTCCAGCAGCTTAGGGACCGGGACAGCGGCCTACGAGCAGTACTTC. Full variable domain (rest looked up from reference TRBV7-9 and TRBJ2-7): DTGVSQNPRHKITKRGQNVTFRCDPISEHNRLYWYRQTLGQGPEFLTYFQNEAQLEKSRLLSDRFSAERPKGSFSTLEIQRTEQGDSAMYLCSSSLGTGTAAYEQYFGPGTRLTVT.

In its sample, this clone was seen a few times. J is TRBJ1-2 and V is TRBV6-5; the D is unclear. Germline loops: CDR1 MNHEY, CDR2 SVGAGI. The length of the CDR3 is 13 residues. V lost 0 bases and J 8 bases, leaving 10 bases between the germline ends. The CDR3 here is CASSYSLAEGYTF. CDR3 nucleotide sequence: TGTGCCAGCAGTTACTCCCTCGCGGAAGGCTACACCTTC.

This chain connects TRBV30 to TRBJ1-5; D might be TRBD1 (6 bases). V gave up 3 bases and J gave up 7 bases, with 13 bases separating them. This CDR3 has 13 amino acids. Germline CDR1 and CDR2: GTSNPN and SVGIG (reference sequence). Written as DNA, the CDR3 is TGTGCCTGGAGCAGGGGAAAACGACAGCCCCAGCATTTT. It specifies CAWSRGKRQPQHF. The full variable domain, with the rest looked up from reference TRBV30 and TRBJ1-5, is SQTIHQWPATLVQPVGSPLSLECTVEGTSNPNLYWYRQAAGRGLQLLFYSVGIGQISSEVPQNLSASRPQDRQFILSSKKLLLSDSGFYLCAWSRGKRQPQHFGDGTRLSIL.

The V and J genes are TRBV6-1 and TRBJ1-1, with a weak D call TRBD1 (6 bases). Germline loops: CDR1 MNHNS, CDR2 SASEGT. The length of the CDR3 is 14 residues. V was shortened by 8 bases and J by 3 bases, with 16 bases between the two germline ends. The CDR3 here is CASSYREWYTEAFF. DNA of the CDR3: TGTGCCAGCTCTTACAGGGAATGGTACACTGAAGCTTTCTTT.

V usage is TRBV11-3 and J usage is TRBJ1-1, with no clear D. The CDR3 loop spans 14 amino acids. Deletions cut 2 bases from V and 2 bases from J, with 9 bases between. Germline CDR1 and CDR2: SGHNT and YENEEA. The CDR3 DNA is TGTGCCAGCAGCTTATACAGAACCAACACTGAAGCTTTCTTT. This encodes CASSLYRTNTEAFF.

This clone has only one observation. The chain employs TRBV6-1 and TRBJ1-4; 9 nucleotides line up with TRBD1. V was clipped by 4 bases and J by 8 bases; unmatched bases: 8. Germline CDR1 is MNHNS and CDR2 is SASEGT. The CDR3 runs 15 residues. CDR3 in amino acids: CASSALTGGGEKLFF. DNA of the CDR3: TGTGCCAGCAGTGCTCTAACAGGGGGCGGGGAAAAACTGTTTTTT.

The sample holds a few counts of this clone. An end of the junction differs from the germline gene, which may be a read error. The J gene is TRBJ1-2, the V gene TRBV28; 7 bases line up with TRBD1. The germline CDR1 and CDR2 sequences are MDHEN and SYDVKM. The CDR3 loop spans 14 amino acids. CDR3 loop: CASGPGTANYGYTF. The CDR3 DNA follows: TGTGCCAGCGGGCCGGGGACAGCTAATTATGGCTACACCTTC.

The chain couples TRBV9 to TRBJ2-7; the match to TRBD2 covers 11 bases. The junction had 9 bases not matched to a gene; V was cut back by 3 bases and J by 4 bases. The V gene's germline CDR1 is SGDLS and CDR2 YYNGEE. This CDR3 spans 16 amino acids. This chain's CDR3 is CASSAHKTSGSYEQYF. Written as DNA, the CDR3 is TGTGCCAGCAGCGCACATAAAACTAGCGGGAGTTACGAGCAGTACTTC.

The chain combines TRBV11-3 with TRBJ2-7, with D possibly being TRBD2 (7 bases). Germline CDR1 reads SGHNT; CDR2 reads YENEEA. The V end lost 0 bases, the J end lost 6 bases, and 15 bases lay between the germline ends. This CDR3 has 15 amino acids. For the CDR3, the DNA is TGTGCCAGCAGCTTAGATGGGGGGGCGTTTCTCGAGCAGTACTTC. Its translation: CASSLDGGAFLEQYF.

This clone turned up a few times. This rearrangement joins TRBV19 to TRBJ1-4, with 7 bases that match TRBD1. The CDR3 sequence is 14 residues long. The germline CDR1 and CDR2 sequences are LNHDA and SQIVND (reference sequence). Trimming took 6 bases from V and 4 from J; bases not matched to a gene: 5. CDR3: CASRTGNINEKLFF. The CDR3 coding sequence is TGTGCCAGTAGGACAGGGAATATTAATGAAAAACTGTTTTTT.

This clone was detected a few times. Other DNA sequences in the sample encode the same CDR3. V and J are TRBV9 and TRBJ2-1; a possible D gene is TRBD2 (5 bases). Trimming cost V 2 bases and J 7 bases, with 7 bases left between them. The germline CDR1 and CDR2 sequences are SGDLS and YYNGEE. This CDR3 is built from 12 residues. The CDR3 DNA is TGTGCCAGCAGCGTTGGGGAGAATGAGCAGTTCTTC. Its protein is CASSVGENEQFF.

The chain joins TRBV11-2 to TRBJ1-1, with D possibly TRBD1 on 5 matching bases. Trimming removed 1 base from V and 2 bases from J, with 11 bases in between. Germline V gene data show CDR1 as SGHAT and CDR2 as FQNNGV. The CDR3 length is 15 residues. This chain's CDR3 is CASSLAGQINTEAFF. In DNA form, the CDR3 reads TGTGCCAGCAGCTTAGCAGGACAAATAAACACTGAAGCTTTCTTT.

The V gene is TRBV2, the J gene TRBJ1-1; maybe TRBD1 (6 bases). CDR1 SNHLY and CDR2 FYNNEI come from the germline V gene. The CDR3 loop spans 14 amino acids. The V end lost 3 bases, the J end lost 5 bases, and 13 bases lay between the germline ends. The CDR3 loop is CASSDYRARTEAFF. Here the CDR3 DNA reads TGTGCCAGCAGTGATTACAGGGCTAGGACTGAAGCTTTCTTT.

As regards this clone: The sample carries other DNA sequences with the same CDR3. The chain joins TRBV14 to TRBJ2-3; 10 positions match TRBD1. This CDR3 contains 16 residues. The V gene end was trimmed by 1 base and the J gene end by 2 bases; junction bases not matched to a gene: 3. The germline V gene encodes CDR1 SGHDN and CDR2 FVKESK. DNA for the CDR3: TGTGCCAGCAGCCAAGGGGGGACAGGGGCCACAGATACGCAGTATTTT. Amino acid sequence: CASSQGGTGATDTQYF.

This rearrangement joins TRBV9 to TRBJ2-1; D gene uncertain. The CDR3 runs to 16 residues. Per germline, CDR1 SGDLS and CDR2 YYNGEE. Trimming shortened V by 0 bases and J by 2 bases, and 12 bases separated the two germline ends. The CDR3 sequence is CASSVVGSLTYNEQFF. Written as DNA, the CDR3 is TGTGCCAGCAGCGTAGTTGGCTCTTTAACCTACAATGAGCAGTTCTTC.

This chain connects TRBV9 to TRBJ2-5; weak D call: TRBD2 (5 bases). CDR3 size: 15 residues. Germline CDR1 reads SGDLS; CDR2 reads YYNGEE. V lost 3 bases and J lost 4, with 16 bases in between. The CDR3 is CASSGSGLSGETQYF. CDR3 coding DNA: TGTGCCAGCAGCGGAAGCGGCCTCTCGGGAGAGACCCAGTACTTC.

The chain recombines TRBV29-1 with TRBJ1-2; no firm D call. The ends were cut back, 8 bases at V and 8 bases at J, with 18 bases in the middle. The CDR3 is made up of 12 amino acids. From germline, CDR1 is SQVTM and CDR2 ANQGSEA. CDR3 protein: CSLTRTIGGYTF. DNA of the CDR3: TGCAGCCTCACGCGGACTATCGGGGGCTACACCTTC.

In the case of this clone: Compared with germline, one end of the junction differs, possibly owing to a read error. The rearrangement uses TRBV2 and TRBJ2-1; 9 nucleotides match TRBD1. This CDR3 is built from 12 residues. Germline CDR1 SNHLY, CDR2 FYNNEI. DNA for the CDR3: TGTGCCAGCGTGGACAGGGGCGATGAGCAGCTCTTC. Translating gives CASVDRGDEQLF. Supplemented by reference TRBV2 and TRBJ2-1, the full variable domain reads EPEVTQTPSHQVTQMGQEVILRCVPISNHLYFYWYRQILGQKVEFLVSFYNNEISEKSEIFDDQFSVERPDGSNFTLKIRSTKLEDSAMYFCASVDRGDEQLFGPGTRLTVL.

This chain connects TRBV4-1 to TRBJ1-2; TRBD1 aligns across 7 bases. CDR3 size: 14 residues. V was clipped by 4 bases and J by 4 bases; unmatched bases: 6. Germline V lookup: CDR1 MGHRA, CDR2 YSYEKL. The CDR3 here is CASSPRQGSYGYTF. DNA for the CDR3: TGCGCCAGCAGCCCCCGACAGGGTTCCTATGGCTACACCTTC.

V gene TRBV2 combines with J gene TRBJ1-5; TRBD1 is a possible D gene (6 bases). Germline lookup yields CDR1 SNHLY and CDR2 FYNNEI. V shed 8 bases and J shed 0 bases, with 11 bases lying between them. This CDR3 has 14 residues. CDR3 sequence (DNA): TGTGCCAGCGGAGGACAGTTTAGCAATCAGCCCCAGCATTTT. Translated: CASGGQFSNQPQHF.

The chain couples TRBV19 to TRBJ2-3, with 8 bases fitting TRBD1. Germline CDR1 reads LNHDA; CDR2 reads SQIVND (reference sequence). The V and J ends lost 4 bases and 6 bases, in that order; junction bases with no gene match: 6. The CDR3 runs to 14 residues. CDR3 protein: CASSTYRGSDTQYF. The DNA for the CDR3 is TGTGCCAGTAGTACCTACAGGGGGTCGGATACGCAGTATTTT.

In this sample, this clone turned up once. The chain carries TRBV6-5 and TRBJ2-2; D gene uncertain. CDR1 is MNHEY, CDR2 SVGAGI, per germline. Trimming took 7 bases from V and 1 from J, leaving 10 bases between them. CDR3 length: 14 residues. The CDR3 loop reads CASTVVENTGELFF. The CDR3, as DNA: TGTGCCAGCACCGTAGTTGAGAACACCGGGGAGCTGTTTTTT.

The chain joins TRBV14 to TRBJ2-7, with a weak D call TRBD1 (6 bases). CDR1 and CDR2 (germline): SGHDN, FVKESK. The CDR3 contains 15 residues. The V end lost 3 bases, the J end lost 3 bases, and 15 bases lay between the germline ends. The chain's CDR3 is CASSQGPGHFYEQYF. The CDR3 region has the DNA TGTGCCAGCAGCCAGGGGCCGGGACACTTCTACGAGCAGTACTTC. The full variable domain, rest sourced from reference TRBV14 and TRBJ2-7, is EAGVTQFPSHSVIEKGQTVTLRCDPISGHDNLYWYRRVMGKEIKFLLHFVKESKQDESGMPNNRFLAERTGGTYSTLKVQPAELEDSGVYFCASSQGPGHFYEQYFGPGTRLTVT.